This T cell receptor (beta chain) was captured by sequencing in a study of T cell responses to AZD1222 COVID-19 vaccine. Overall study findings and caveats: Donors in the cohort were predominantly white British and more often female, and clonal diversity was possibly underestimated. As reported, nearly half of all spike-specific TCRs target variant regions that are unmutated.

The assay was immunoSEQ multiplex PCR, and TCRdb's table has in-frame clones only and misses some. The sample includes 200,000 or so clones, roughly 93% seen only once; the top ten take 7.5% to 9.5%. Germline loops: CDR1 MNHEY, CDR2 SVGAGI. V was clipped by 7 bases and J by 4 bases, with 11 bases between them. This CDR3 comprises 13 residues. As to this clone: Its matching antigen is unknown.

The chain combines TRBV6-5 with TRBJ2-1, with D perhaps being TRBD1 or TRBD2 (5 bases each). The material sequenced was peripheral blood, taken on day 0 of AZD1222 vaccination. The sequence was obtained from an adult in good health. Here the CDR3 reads CASMGRLYNEQFF. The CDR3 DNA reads TGTGCCAGCATGGGACGGTTATACAATGAGCAGTTCTTC.